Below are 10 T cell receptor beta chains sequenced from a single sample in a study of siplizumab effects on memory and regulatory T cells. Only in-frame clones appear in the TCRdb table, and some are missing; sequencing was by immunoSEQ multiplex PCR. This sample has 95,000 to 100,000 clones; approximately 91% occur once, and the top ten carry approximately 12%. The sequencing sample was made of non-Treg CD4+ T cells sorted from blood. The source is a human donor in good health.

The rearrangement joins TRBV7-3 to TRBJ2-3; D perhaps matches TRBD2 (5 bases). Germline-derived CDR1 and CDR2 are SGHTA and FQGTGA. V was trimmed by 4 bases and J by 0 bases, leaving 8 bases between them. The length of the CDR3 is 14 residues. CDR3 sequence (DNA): TGTGCCAGCAGCTACCGGGATAGCACAGATACGCAGTATTTT. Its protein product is CASSYRDSTDTQYF.

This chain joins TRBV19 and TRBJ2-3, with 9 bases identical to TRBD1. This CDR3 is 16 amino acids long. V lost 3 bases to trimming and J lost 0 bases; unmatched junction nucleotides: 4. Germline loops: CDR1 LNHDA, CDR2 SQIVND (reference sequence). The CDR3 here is CASSIGQGLSTDTQYF. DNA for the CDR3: TGTGCCAGTAGTATCGGACAGGGGCTGAGCACAGATACGCAGTATTTT.

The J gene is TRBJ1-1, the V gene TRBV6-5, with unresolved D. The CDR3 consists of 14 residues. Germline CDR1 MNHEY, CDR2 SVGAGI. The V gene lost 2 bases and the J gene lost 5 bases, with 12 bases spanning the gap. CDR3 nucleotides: TGTGCCAGCAGTTACAGAGGGAGGAGGACTGAAGCTTTCTTT. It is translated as CASSYRGRRTEAFF.

DNA for the CDR3: TGTGCCAGCAGCGTAGGACATGTTGGAAACACCATATATTTT. The encoded protein is CASSVGHVGNTIYF. The chain recombines TRBV9 with TRBJ1-3; no firm D call. V was pared by 0 bases and J by 3 bases, with 7 bases between. CDR1 SGDLS and CDR2 YYNGEE come from the germline V gene. The CDR3 covers 14 residues.

CDR3 protein: CASSSGQKEDIQYF. DNA of the CDR3: TGTGCCAGCTCATCGGGACAGAAAGAAGACATTCAGTACTTC. The chain combines TRBV18 with TRBJ2-4; TRBD1 matches 7 bases. V gave up 5 bases and J gave up 8 bases; unmatched junction bases: 9. Germline lookup yields CDR1 KGHSH and CDR2 LQKENI. CDR3 size: 14 residues.

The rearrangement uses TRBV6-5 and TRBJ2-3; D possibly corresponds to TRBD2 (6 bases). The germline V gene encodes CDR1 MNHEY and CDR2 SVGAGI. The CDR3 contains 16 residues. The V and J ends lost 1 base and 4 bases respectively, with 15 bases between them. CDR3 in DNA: TGTGCCAGCAGTTACTATAGGGGAGGAGGGCCAGATACGCAGTATTTT. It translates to CASSYYRGGGPDTQYF.

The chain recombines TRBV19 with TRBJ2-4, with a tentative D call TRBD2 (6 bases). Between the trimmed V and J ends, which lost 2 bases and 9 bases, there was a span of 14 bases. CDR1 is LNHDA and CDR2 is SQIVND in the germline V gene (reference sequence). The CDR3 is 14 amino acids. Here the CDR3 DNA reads TGTGCCAGTAGTATAACTCCGGGAGAGAGCATTCAGTACTTC. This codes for CASSITPGESIQYF.

CDR3 coding DNA: TGTGCCAGCAGCTTTAACAGAAACTATGGCTACACCTTC. Protein product: CASSFNRNYGYTF. The chain has TRBV7-6 and TRBJ1-2; D is ambiguous. The length of the CDR3 is 13 residues. The germline V gene encodes CDR1 SGHVS and CDR2 FNYEAQ. Trimming left V 3 bases short and J 2 bases short, with 7 bases between.

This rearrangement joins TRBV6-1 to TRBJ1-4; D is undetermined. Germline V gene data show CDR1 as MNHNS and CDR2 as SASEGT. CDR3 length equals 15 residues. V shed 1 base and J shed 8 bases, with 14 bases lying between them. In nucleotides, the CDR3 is TGTGCCAGCAGTGAAGGGACGCCCGGGAGGGAAAAACTGTTTTTT. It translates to CASSEGTPGREKLFF.

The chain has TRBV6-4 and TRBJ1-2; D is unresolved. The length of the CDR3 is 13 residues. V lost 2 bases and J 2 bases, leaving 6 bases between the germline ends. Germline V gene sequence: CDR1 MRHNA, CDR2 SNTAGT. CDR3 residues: CASSDRPNYGYTF. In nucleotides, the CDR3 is TGTGCCAGCAGTGACAGGCCGAACTATGGCTACACCTTC.